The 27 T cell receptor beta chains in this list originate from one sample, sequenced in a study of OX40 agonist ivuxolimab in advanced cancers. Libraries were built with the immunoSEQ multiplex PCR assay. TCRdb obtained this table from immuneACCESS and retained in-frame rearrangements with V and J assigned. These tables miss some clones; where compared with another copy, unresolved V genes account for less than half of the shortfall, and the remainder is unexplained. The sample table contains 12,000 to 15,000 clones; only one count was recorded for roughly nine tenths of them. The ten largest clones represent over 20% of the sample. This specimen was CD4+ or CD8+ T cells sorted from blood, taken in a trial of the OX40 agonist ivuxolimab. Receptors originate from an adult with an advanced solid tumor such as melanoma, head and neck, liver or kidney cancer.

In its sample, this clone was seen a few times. The CDR3 region is CASSPTSGSGETQYF. In DNA, the CDR3 is TGTGCCAGCAGCCCGACTAGCGGGAGTGGTGAGACCCAGTACTTC. V and J are TRBV6-5 and TRBJ2-5; 12 nucleotides align to TRBD2. This CDR3 has 15 amino acids. Germline CDR1 and CDR2: MNHEY and SVGAGI. Trimming at V came to 6 bases and at J to 5 bases, leaving 7 bases not matched to a gene.

Here the CDR3 reads CASRPALGTEDEQYF. Written as DNA, the CDR3 is TGTGCCAGCAGGCCGGCCTTGGGGACAGAAGACGAGCAGTACTTC. The chain employs TRBV7-6 and TRBJ2-7, with TRBD1 identical over 7 bases. The CDR3 extends over 15 amino acids. In germline, CDR1 is SGHVS, CDR2 FNYEAQ. V was clipped by 6 bases and J by 5 bases; unmatched bases: 13.

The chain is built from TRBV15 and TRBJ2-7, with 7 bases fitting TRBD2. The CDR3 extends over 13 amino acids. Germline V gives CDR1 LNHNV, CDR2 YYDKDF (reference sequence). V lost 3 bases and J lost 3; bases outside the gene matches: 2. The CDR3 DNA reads TGTGCCACCAGCAGCCGGGACTACTACGAGCAGTACTTC. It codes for CATSSRDYYEQYF.

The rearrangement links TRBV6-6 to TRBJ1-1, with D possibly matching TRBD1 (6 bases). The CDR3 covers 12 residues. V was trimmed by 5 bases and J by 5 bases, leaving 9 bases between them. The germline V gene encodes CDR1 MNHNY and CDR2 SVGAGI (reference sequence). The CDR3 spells CASSDTGTEAFF. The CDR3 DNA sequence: TGTGCCAGCAGTGATACAGGGACTGAAGCTTTCTTT.

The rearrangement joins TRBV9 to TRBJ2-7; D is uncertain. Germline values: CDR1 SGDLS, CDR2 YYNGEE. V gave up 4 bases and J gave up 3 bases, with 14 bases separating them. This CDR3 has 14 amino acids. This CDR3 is CASSLAGLGYEQYF. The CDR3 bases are TGTGCCAGCAGCTTAGCCGGCTTGGGCTACGAGCAGTACTTC.

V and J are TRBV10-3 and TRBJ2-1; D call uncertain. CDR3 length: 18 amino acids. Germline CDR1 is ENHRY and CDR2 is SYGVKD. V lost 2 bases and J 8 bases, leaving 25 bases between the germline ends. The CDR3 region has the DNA TGTGCCATCAGTGAGCCGCCTCCCAGCGCCATATACTCCGATGAGCAGTTCTTC. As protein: CAISEPPPSAIYSDEQFF.

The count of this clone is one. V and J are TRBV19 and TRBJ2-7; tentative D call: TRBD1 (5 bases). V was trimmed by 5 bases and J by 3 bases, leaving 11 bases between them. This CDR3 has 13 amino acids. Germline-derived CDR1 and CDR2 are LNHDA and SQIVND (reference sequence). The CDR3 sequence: CASSYTGFYEQYF. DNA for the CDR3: TGTGCCAGTAGTTACACAGGTTTCTACGAGCAGTACTTC. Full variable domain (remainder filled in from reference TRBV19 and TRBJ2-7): DGGITQSPKYLFRKEGQNVTLSCEQNLNHDAMYWYRQDPGQGLRLIYYSQIVNDFQKGDIAEGYSVSREKKESFPLTVTSAQKNPTAFYLCASSYTGFYEQYFGPGTRLTVT.

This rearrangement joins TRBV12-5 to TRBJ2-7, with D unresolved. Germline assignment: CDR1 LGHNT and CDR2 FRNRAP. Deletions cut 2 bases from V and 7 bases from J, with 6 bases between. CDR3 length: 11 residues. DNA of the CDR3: TGTGCTAGTGGTTTGACGTCAGAGCAGTACTTC. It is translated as CASGLTSEQYF.

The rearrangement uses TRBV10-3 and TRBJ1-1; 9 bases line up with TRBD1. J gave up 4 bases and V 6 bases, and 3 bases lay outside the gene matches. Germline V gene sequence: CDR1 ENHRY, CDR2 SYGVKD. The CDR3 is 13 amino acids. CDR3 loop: CAIRGQGSTEAFF. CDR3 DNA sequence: TGTGCCATCAGGGGACAGGGAAGCACTGAAGCTTTCTTT.

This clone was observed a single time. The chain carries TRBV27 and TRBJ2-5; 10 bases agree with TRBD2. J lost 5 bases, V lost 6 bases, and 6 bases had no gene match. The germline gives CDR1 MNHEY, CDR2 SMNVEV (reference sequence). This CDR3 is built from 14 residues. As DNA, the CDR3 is TGTGCCAGCAGCCTAGCGGGAGATGGGGAGACCCAGTACTTC. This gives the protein CASSLAGDGETQYF.

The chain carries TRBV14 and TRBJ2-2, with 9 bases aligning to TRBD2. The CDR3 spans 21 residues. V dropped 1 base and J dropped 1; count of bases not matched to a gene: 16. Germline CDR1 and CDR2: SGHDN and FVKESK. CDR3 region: CASSQGSGKRVSGRNTGELFF. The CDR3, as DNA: TGTGCCAGCAGCCAAGGATCCGGCAAGAGAGTTAGCGGGAGGAACACCGGGGAGCTGTTTTTT.

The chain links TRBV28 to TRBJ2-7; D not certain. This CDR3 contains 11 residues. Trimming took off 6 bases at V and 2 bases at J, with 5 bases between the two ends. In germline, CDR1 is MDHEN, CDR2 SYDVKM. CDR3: CASSPAYEQYF. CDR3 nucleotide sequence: TGTGCCAGCAGCCCTGCCTACGAGCAGTACTTC.

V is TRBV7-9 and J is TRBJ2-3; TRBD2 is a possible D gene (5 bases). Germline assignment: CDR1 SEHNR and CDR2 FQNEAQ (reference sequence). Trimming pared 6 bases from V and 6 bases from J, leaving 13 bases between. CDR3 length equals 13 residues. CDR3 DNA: TGTGCCAGCAGTTCCGCGGGTCGGGATACGCAGTATTTT. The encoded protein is CASSSAGRDTQYF.

In nucleotides, the CDR3 is TGTGCCAGCAGTTACGGTGATAATCCTGATACGCAGTATTTT. Amino acids: CASSYGDNPDTQYF. The gene calls are TRBV6-5 and TRBJ2-3; no clear D. CDR3 size: 14 residues. V lost 2 bases to trimming and J lost 6 bases, with 12 bases between them. Germline CDR1 is MNHEY and CDR2 is SVGAGI.

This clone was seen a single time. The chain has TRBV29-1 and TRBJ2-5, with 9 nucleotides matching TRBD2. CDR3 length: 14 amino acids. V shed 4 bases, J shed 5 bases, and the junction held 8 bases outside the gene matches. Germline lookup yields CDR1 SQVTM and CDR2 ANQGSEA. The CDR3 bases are TGCAGCGTTGGGATTAGCGGGAGTTGGGAGACCCAGTACTTC. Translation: CSVGISGSWETQYF.

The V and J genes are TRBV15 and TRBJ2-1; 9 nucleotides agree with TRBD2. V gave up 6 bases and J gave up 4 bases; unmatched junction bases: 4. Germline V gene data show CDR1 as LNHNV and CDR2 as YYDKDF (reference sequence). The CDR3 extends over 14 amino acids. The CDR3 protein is CATRLAGVYNEQFF. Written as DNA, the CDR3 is TGTGCCACCAGGTTAGCGGGAGTTTACAATGAGCAGTTCTTC. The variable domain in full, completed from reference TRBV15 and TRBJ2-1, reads DAMVIQNPRYQVTQFGKPVTLSCSQTLNHNVMYWYQQKSSQAPKLLFHYYDKDFNNEADTPDNFQSRRPNTSFCFLDIRSPGLGDTAMYLCATRLAGVYNEQFFGPGTRLTVL.

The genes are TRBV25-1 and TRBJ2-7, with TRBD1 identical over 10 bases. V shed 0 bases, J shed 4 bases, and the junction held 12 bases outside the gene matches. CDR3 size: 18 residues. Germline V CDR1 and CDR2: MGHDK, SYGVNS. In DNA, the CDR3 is TGTGCCAGCAGTGAATATCCGGGACAGGGGCTGGATGTGTACGAGCAGTACTTC. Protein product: CASSEYPGQGLDVYEQYF.

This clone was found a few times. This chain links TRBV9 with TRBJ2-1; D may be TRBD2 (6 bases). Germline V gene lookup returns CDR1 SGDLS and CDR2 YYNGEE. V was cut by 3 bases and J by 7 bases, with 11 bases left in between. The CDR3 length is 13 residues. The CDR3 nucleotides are TGTGCCAGCAGCGCCGGGGACTGGAATGAGCAGTTCTTC. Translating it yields CASSAGDWNEQFF.

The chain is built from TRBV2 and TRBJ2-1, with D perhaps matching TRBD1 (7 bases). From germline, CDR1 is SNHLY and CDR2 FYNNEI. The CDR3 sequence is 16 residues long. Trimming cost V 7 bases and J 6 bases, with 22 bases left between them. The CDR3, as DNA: TGTGCCAGCATCCCGCATCGGCGGGACAGAGGCAATGAGCAGTTCTTC. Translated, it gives CASIPHRRDRGNEQFF.

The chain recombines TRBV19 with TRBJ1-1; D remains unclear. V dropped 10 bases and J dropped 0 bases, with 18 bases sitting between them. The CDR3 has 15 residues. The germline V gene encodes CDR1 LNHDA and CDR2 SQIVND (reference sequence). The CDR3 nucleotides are TGTGCCACAACCCCGGACGGAATCATGAACACTGAAGCTTTCTTT. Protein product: CATTPDGIMNTEAFF.

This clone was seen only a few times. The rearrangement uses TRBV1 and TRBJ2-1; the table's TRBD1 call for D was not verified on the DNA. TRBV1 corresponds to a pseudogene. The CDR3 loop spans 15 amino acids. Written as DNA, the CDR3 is TGCACCAGCGGATTCAGCGTGGGGACACGCAATGAGCAGTTCTTC. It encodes CTSGFSVGTRNEQFF.

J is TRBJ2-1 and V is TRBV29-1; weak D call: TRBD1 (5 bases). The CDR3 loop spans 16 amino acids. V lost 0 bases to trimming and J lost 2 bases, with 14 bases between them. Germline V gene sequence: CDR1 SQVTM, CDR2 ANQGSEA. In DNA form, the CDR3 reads TGCAGCGTTGAAGATCCAGGACGCAGGGCCTACAATGAGCAGTTCTTC. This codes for CSVEDPGRRAYNEQFF.

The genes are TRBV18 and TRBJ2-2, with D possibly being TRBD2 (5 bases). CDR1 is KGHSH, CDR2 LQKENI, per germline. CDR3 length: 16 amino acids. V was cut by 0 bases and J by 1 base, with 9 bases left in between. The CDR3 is CASSPPRTGNTGELFF. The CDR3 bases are TGTGCCAGCTCACCACCGAGGACTGGGAACACCGGGGAGCTGTTTTTT.

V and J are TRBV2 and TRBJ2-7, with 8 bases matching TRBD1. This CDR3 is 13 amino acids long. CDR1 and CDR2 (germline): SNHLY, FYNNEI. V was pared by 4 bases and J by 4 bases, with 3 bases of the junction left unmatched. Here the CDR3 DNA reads TGTGCCAGCAGTGGGACAGGGATTTACGAGCAGTACTTC. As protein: CASSGTGIYEQYF.

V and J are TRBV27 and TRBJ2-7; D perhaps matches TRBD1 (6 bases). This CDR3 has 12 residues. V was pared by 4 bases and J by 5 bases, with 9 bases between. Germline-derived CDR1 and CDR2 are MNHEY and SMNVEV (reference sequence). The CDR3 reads CASSSGAHEQYF. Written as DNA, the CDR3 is TGTGCCAGCAGTTCAGGGGCCCACGAGCAGTACTTC.

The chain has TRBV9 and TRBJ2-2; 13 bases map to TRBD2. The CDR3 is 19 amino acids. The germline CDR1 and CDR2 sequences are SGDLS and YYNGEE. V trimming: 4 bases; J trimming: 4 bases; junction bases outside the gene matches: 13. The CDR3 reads CASSSSGLAGPIPTGELFF. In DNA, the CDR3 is TGTGCCAGCAGCTCATCGGGACTAGCGGGGCCTATTCCCACCGGGGAGCTGTTTTTT.

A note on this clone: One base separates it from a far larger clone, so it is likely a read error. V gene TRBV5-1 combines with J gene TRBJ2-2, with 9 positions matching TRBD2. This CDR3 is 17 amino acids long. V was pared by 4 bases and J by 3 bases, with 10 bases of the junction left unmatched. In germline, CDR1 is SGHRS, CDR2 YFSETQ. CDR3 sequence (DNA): TGCGCCAGCAGCCCCCTTAGAGTAGCGGGAGACACCGGGGAGCTGTTTTTT. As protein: CASSPLRVAGDTGELFF.